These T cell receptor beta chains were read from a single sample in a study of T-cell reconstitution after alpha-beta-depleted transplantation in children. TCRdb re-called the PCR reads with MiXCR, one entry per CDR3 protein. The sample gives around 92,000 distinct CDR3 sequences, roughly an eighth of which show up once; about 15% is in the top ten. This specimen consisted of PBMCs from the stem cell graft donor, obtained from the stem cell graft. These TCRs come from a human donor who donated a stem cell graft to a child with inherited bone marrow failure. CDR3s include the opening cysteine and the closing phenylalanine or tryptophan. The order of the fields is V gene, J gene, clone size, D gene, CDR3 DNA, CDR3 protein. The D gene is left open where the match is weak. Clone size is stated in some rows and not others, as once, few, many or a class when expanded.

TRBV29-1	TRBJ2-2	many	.	TGCAGCGCGGGGCTTAAAAACACCGGGGAGCTGTTTTTT	CSAGLKNTGELFF
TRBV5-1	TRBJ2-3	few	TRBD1	TGCGCCAGCAGGCCACAGGGGGCCCTCACAGATACGCAGTATTTT	CASRPQGALTDTQYF
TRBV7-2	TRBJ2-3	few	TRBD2	TGTGCCAGCAGCCCAGGAGGGCCGGGAGGAGATACGCAGTATTTT	CASSPGGPGGDTQYF
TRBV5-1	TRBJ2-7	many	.	TGCGCCAGCAGCTTGGAGCTTTCGGCCGAGCAGTACTTC	CASSLELSAEQYF
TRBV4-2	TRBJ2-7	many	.	TGTGCCAGCAGCCAAGATTATGGGACTGCCGGGGAGCAGTACTTC	CASSQDYGTAGEQYF
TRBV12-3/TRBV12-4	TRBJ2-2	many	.	TGTGCCAGCAGTGGACTTACTGAAGGGGAGCTGTTTTTT	CASSGLTEGELFF
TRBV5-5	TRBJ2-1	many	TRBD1	TGTGCCAGCAGCGTTCTACAGGGGAATGAGCAGTTCTTC	CASSVLQGNEQFF
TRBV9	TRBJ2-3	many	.	TGTGCCAGCAGCGTGGAGGACTACCCTGATACAGATACGCAGTATTTT	CASSVEDYPDTDTQYF
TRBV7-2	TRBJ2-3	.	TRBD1	TGTGCCAGCAGAGACAGGGGGTACACAGATACGCAGTATTTT	CASRDRGYTDTQYF
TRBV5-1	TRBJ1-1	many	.	TGCGCCAGCAGCTTTATTAGGGGCACTGAAGCTTTCTTT	CASSFIRGTEAFF
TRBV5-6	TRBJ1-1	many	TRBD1	TGTGCCAGCAGCTCCCGTGGCAGGGGGACTGAAGCTTTCTTT	CASSSRGRGTEAFF
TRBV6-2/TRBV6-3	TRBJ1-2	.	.	TGTGCCAGCAATACGGACGCGGGCGTCTATGGCTACACCTTC	CASNTDAGVYGYTF
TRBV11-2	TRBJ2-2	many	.	TGTGCCAGCAGCTTTAGGGGTCCAGGGGTTGGCACCGGGGAGCTGTTTTTT	CASSFRGPGVGTGELFF
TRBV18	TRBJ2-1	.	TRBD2	TGTGCCAGCTCACCGGGACTAGCGAGCTACAATGAGCAGTTCTTC	CASSPGLASYNEQFF
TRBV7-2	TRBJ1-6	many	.	TGTGCCAGCAGCCCGGGGGGGGAAGTTTCACCCCTCCACTTT	CASSPGGEVSPLHF
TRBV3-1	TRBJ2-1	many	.	TGTGCCAGCAGCCAGACGTTGGGGCTGGAGTTCTTC	CASSQTLGLEFF
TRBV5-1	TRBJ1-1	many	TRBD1	TGCGCCAGCAGCTTGACCGGGACAGGGGACACTGAAGCTTTCTTT	CASSLTGTGDTEAFF
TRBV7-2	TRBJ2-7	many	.	TGTGCCAGCAGCACCCCCCACGGGACACGTAACTACGAGCAGTACTTC	CASSTPHGTRNYEQYF
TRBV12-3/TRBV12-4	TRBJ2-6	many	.	TGTGCCAGCAAAAACAGACTCTACAGCTCTGGGGCCAACGTCCTGACTTTC	CASKNRLYSSGANVLTF
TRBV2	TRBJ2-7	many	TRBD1	TGTGCCAGCAGTGAAAGTGGACAGGGAAGTTACGAGCAGTACTTC	CASSESGQGSYEQYF
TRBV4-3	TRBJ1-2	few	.	TGCGCCAGCAGCCAAGAGGAGTCGGGGCACGGCTACACCTTC	CASSQEESGHGYTF
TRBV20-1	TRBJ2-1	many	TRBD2	TGCAGTGCCAATCAAGGACTAGCGGAGTCTGATGAGCAGTTCTTC	CSANQGLAESDEQFF